This entry lists 24 T cell receptor beta chains sequenced from one sample in a study of blood T cell repertoires in COVID-19. TCRdb's copy holds only in-frame clones and misses some; the assay was immunoSEQ multiplex PCR. The data hold some 120,000 clones, with more than 90% observed a single time. Sequenced material: peripheral blood. The origin of the receptors is a man aged 50 to 60 with active COVID-19.

This chain connects TRBV7-9 to TRBJ2-1; D unclear. CDR3 length: 15 residues. Germline loops: CDR1 SEHNR, CDR2 FQNEAQ (reference sequence). Deletions cut 5 bases from V and 4 bases from J, with 15 bases between. The DNA for the CDR3 is TGTGCCAGCAGCCCCGCCCCGGCGGAGTACAATGAGCAGTTCTTC. This sequence encodes CASSPAPAEYNEQFF.

V and J are TRBV6-5 and TRBJ1-1; D ambiguous. The germline V gene encodes CDR1 MNHEY and CDR2 SVGAGI. The CDR3 totals 11 residues. V lost 7 bases and J 5 bases, leaving 8 bases between the germline ends. CDR3 nucleotide sequence: TGTGCCAGCACCCTCTTGACTGAAGCTTTCTTT. Its translation: CASTLLTEAFF.

The gene calls are TRBV7-9 and TRBJ2-1, with TRBD2 matching 15 bases. CDR1 SEHNR and CDR2 FQNEAQ come from the germline V gene (reference sequence). The V segment lost 3 bases and the J segment 8 bases; nucleotides outside the gene matches: 2. The CDR3 totals 15 residues. Written as DNA, the CDR3 is TGTGCCAGCAGCTTCGGACTAGCGGGAGGGCATGAGCAGTTCTTC. Its translation is CASSFGLAGGHEQFF. Using reference TRBV7-9 and TRBJ2-1 for the parts outside the CDR3, the full variable domain is DTGVSQNPRHKITKRGQNVTFRCDPISEHNRLYWYRQTLGQGPEFLTYFQNEAQLEKSRLLSDRFSAERPKGSFSTLEIQRTEQGDSAMYLCASSFGLAGGHEQFFGPGTRLTVL.

This clone has a single count. The V and J genes are TRBV5-4 and TRBJ1-3; TRBD1 matches 7 bases. Unmatched junction bases numbered 3, after V lost 2 bases and J lost 4 bases. The length of the CDR3 is 14 residues. Germline loops: CDR1 SGHNT, CDR2 YYREEE (reference sequence). As DNA, the CDR3 is TGTGCCAGCAGCTTTTCAGGGGGGGGAAACACCATATATTTT. Translation gives CASSFSGGGNTIYF.

CDR3 region: CASSEFRGRTNEKLFF. In DNA, the CDR3 is TGTGCCAGCAGTGAATTTAGGGGGAGAACTAATGAAAAACTGTTTTTT. V gene TRBV6-1 combines with J gene TRBJ1-4, with a possible D match to TRBD1 (6 bases). This CDR3 is built from 16 residues. Germline values: CDR1 MNHNS, CDR2 SASEGT. V lost 2 bases to trimming and J lost 1 base, with 11 bases between them.

The chain employs TRBV11-2 and TRBJ2-2; 7 bases are a match to TRBD1. The CDR3 has 15 amino acids. V trimming: 4 bases; J trimming: 2 bases; junction bases outside the gene matches: 4. The germline V gene encodes CDR1 SGHAT and CDR2 FQNNGV. CDR3 sequence: CASSSTGPNTGELFF. The CDR3, as DNA: TGTGCCAGCAGCTCGACAGGGCCAAACACCGGGGAGCTGTTTTTT.

V and J are TRBV7-2 and TRBJ2-3, with 7 positions matching TRBD2. Unmatched junction bases numbered 9, after V lost 3 bases and J lost 6 bases. The CDR3 runs to 15 residues. The V gene's germline CDR1 is SGHTA and CDR2 FQGNSA. The CDR3 DNA reads TGTGCCAGCAGCTTCGACGGGGGGAGGTTGGATACGCAGTATTTT. It codes for CASSFDGGRLDTQYF.

J is TRBJ2-3 and V is TRBV5-1; 11 bases agree with TRBD1. There are 15 residues in the CDR3. The V and J ends lost 4 bases and 4 bases, in that order; junction bases with no gene match: 5. CDR1 is SGHRS, CDR2 YFSETQ, per germline. CDR3 sequence: CASSPGGQGADTQYF. Written as DNA, the CDR3 is TGCGCCAGCAGCCCTGGGGGACAGGGGGCAGATACGCAGTATTTT.

The J gene is TRBJ1-1, the V gene TRBV9, with D hard to call. V dropped 0 bases and J dropped 0 bases, with 12 bases sitting between them. This CDR3 region has 16 residues. The germline gives CDR1 SGDLS, CDR2 YYNGEE. The CDR3 DNA reads as TGTGCCAGCAGCGTAGATCCAAGCTTCATGAACACTGAAGCTTTCTTT. Its translation: CASSVDPSFMNTEAFF.

The chain links TRBV9 to TRBJ2-2, with TRBD2 matching 11 bases. The CDR3 runs 15 residues. The J segment lost 6 bases and the V segment lost 0 bases, leaving 1 base of the junction unmatched. Germline V lookup: CDR1 SGDLS, CDR2 YYNGEE. CDR3 bases: TGTGCCAGCAGCGTAGGGACTAGCGGGCCCGGGGAGCTGTTTTTT. Its protein is CASSVGTSGPGELFF.

The rearrangement links TRBV6-2 or TRBV6-3 to TRBJ2-6, with 7 bases matching TRBD1. Germline V gives CDR1 MNHEY, CDR2 SVGEGT. Germline trimming cut 2 bases from V and 0 bases from J; bases unmatched to any gene: 10. The CDR3 extends over 19 amino acids. CDR3 in amino acids: CASSYHPGQRYSGANVLTF. The DNA for the CDR3 is TGTGCCAGCAGTTACCATCCGGGACAGAGATACTCTGGGGCCAACGTCCTGACTTTC.

The chain employs TRBV3-1 (or the pseudogene TRBV3-2) and TRBJ2-3; D is uncertain. In germline, CDR1 is LGHDT, CDR2 YNNKEL (reference sequence). V was cut by 0 bases and J by 3 bases, with 4 bases left in between. The CDR3 spans 13 residues. CDR3 in DNA: TGTGCCAGCAGCCAAGATCAGACAGATACGCAGTATTTT. Its translation: CASSQDQTDTQYF.

The genes are TRBV7-6 and TRBJ2-1; the match to TRBD1 covers 9 bases. In germline, CDR1 is SGHVS, CDR2 FNYEAQ. The CDR3 is 16 residues long. With 2 bases clipped from V and 2 bases from J, the junction kept 4 bases outside the gene matches. CDR3 DNA sequence: TGTGCCAGCAGCTTAACACAGGGGGCCACCTACAATGAGCAGTTCTTC. It encodes CASSLTQGATYNEQFF.

The chain's CDR3 is CASSPFTPSRGPNTGELFF. The DNA of the CDR3 is TGTGCCAGCAGCCCATTCACCCCTAGCAGGGGGCCGAACACCGGGGAGCTGTTTTTT. The rearrangement links TRBV7-9 to TRBJ2-2, with 8 positions matching TRBD1. V trimming: 5 bases; J trimming: 0 bases; junction bases outside the gene matches: 14. CDR3 length equals 19 residues. Germline assignment: CDR1 SEHNR and CDR2 FQNEAQ (reference sequence).

The rearrangement joins TRBV18 to TRBJ2-2; D unclear. The CDR3 has 14 amino acids. Trimming stripped 7 bases from V and 1 base from J, with 10 bases between. CDR1 and CDR2 (germline): KGHSH, LQKENI. The CDR3 nucleotides are TGTGCCAGCTTACTTTACAGGAACACCGGGGAGCTGTTTTTT. Amino acids: CASLLYRNTGELFF.

The rearrangement uses TRBV7-8 and TRBJ2-1; 9 bases map to TRBD1. J gave up 7 bases and V 4 bases, and 5 bases lay outside the gene matches. The germline gives CDR1 SGHVS, CDR2 FQNEAQ. The CDR3 covers 14 residues. CDR3 sequence (DNA): TGTGCCAGCAGCTCCAGACAGGGGGAAAATGAGCAGTTCTTC. Protein product: CASSSRQGENEQFF.

This rearrangement joins TRBV4-1 to TRBJ2-2; D perhaps matches TRBD1 (5 bases). V dropped 0 bases and J dropped 1 base, with 12 bases sitting between them. The CDR3 is made up of 17 amino acids. From germline, CDR1 is MGHRA and CDR2 YSYEKL. CDR3 DNA: TGCGCCAGCAGCCAAGATCCGAGGACACAGAACACCGGGGAGCTGTTTTTT. The encoded protein is CASSQDPRTQNTGELFF.

The DNA of the CDR3 is TGTGCCAGCAGCTTCCCGGACAGGGGTGCCTATGGCTACACCTTC. Translated, it gives CASSFPDRGAYGYTF. The gene calls are TRBV28 and TRBJ1-2; 9 nucleotides match TRBD1. V was clipped by 6 bases and J by 4 bases; unmatched bases: 9. Per the germline V gene, CDR1 is MDHEN and CDR2 is SYDVKM. The CDR3 has 15 residues.

The chain uses TRBV11-2 and TRBJ2-1; 10 bases align to TRBD2. Germline CDR1 SGHAT, CDR2 FQNNGV. The CDR3 totals 16 residues. V shed 5 bases and J 3 bases; nucleotides not matched to a gene: 7. CDR3 in DNA: TGTGCCAGCAGCCCTCATTCTAGCGGGAGCTACAATGAGCAGTTCTTC. It translates to CASSPHSSGSYNEQFF.

The V gene is TRBV6-5, the J gene TRBJ1-1; maybe TRBD1 (5 bases). Germline assignment: CDR1 MNHEY and CDR2 SVGAGI. The CDR3 consists of 13 residues. V lost 6 bases, J lost 11 bases, and 19 bases lay in between. The DNA of the CDR3 is TGTGCCAGCAGCTCCACCGGGGGTGGGATGGCTTTCTTT. As protein: CASSSTGGGMAFF.

The V and J genes are TRBV10-1 and TRBJ1-1; 7 positions match TRBD1. This CDR3 comprises 14 residues. CDR1 is WNHNN, CDR2 SYGVQD, per germline (reference sequence). V trimming: 4 bases; J trimming: 3 bases; junction bases outside the gene matches: 5. The CDR3, as DNA: TGCGCCAGCAGTGGACAGGGCATGGACACTGAAGCTTTCTTT. It specifies CASSGQGMDTEAFF.

J is TRBJ2-2 and V is TRBV5-1; D may be TRBD2 (5 bases). Per the germline V gene, CDR1 is SGHRS and CDR2 is YFSETQ. The length of the CDR3 is 16 residues. V was pared by 1 base and J by 4 bases, with 14 bases between. CDR3 in DNA: TGCGCCAGCAGCTTGTGGGCGGGTCAAGGCACCGGGGAGCTGTTTTTT. It is translated as CASSLWAGQGTGELFF.

J is TRBJ1-1 and V is TRBV7-2; unclear D gene. Germline V gives CDR1 SGHTA, CDR2 FQGNSA. There are 14 residues in the CDR3. The V end was cut by 0 bases, the J end by 1 base, with 6 bases between. The CDR3 DNA reads as TGTGCCAGCAGCTTAGCGCGGGGGAACACTGAAGCTTTCTTT. Its protein product is CASSLARGNTEAFF.

The genes are TRBV21-1 and TRBJ1-5. TRBV21-1 is a pseudogene. The CDR3 is 16 residues long. The CDR3 DNA follows: TGTGCCAGCAGCAAAATCCGGGGATCGAGCAATCAGCCCCAGCATTTT. Protein sequence: CASSKIRGSSNQPQHF.